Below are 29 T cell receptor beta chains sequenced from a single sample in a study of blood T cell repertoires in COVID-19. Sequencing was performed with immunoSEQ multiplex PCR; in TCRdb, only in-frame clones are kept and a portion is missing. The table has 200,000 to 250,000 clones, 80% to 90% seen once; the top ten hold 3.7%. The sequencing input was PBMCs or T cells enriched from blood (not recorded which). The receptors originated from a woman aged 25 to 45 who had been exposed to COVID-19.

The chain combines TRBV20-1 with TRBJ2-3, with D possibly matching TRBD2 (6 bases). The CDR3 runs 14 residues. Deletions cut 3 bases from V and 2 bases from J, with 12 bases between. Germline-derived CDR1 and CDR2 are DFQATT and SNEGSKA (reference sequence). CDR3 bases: TGCAGTGCTAGTACGGGGGTGAACACAGATACGCAGTATTTT. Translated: CSASTGVNTDTQYF.

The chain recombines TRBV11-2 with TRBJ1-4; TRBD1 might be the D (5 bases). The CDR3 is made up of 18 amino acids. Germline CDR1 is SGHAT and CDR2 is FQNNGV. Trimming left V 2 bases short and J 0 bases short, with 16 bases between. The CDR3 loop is CASSLISGTYTTNEKLFF. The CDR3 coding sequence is TGTGCCAGCAGCTTAATCTCGGGGACTTACACAACTAATGAAAAACTGTTTTTT.

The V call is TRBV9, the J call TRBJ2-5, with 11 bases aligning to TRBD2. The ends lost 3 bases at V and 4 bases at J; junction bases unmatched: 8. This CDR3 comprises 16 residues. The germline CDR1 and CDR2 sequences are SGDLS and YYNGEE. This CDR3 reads CASSDRSGLAGETQYF. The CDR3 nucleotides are TGTGCCAGCAGCGACCGGTCCGGACTAGCGGGAGAGACCCAGTACTTC.

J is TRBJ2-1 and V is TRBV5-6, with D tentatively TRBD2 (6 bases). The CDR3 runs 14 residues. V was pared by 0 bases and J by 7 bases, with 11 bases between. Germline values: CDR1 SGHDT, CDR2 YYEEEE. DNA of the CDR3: TGTGCCAGCAGCTTGGAGACTAGTCTAAATGAGCAGTTCTTC. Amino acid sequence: CASSLETSLNEQFF.

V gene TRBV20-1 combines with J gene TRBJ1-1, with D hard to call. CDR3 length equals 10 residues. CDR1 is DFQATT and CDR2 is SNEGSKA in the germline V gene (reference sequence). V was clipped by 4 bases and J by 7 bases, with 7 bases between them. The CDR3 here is CSATESEAFF. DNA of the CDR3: TGCAGTGCTACTGAGAGTGAAGCTTTCTTT.

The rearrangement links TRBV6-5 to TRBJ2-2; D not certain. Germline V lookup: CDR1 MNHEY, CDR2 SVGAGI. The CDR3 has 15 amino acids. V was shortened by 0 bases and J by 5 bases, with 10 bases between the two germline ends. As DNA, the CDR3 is TGTGCCAGCAGTTACTCGGGCCTCCCGACCGGGGAGCTGTTTTTT. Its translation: CASSYSGLPTGELFF.

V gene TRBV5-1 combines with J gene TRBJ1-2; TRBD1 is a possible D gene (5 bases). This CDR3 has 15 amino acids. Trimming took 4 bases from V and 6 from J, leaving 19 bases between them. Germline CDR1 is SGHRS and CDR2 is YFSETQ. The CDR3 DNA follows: TGCGCCAGCAGCCCCGGCTGGGGCAGTCGGGATGGCTACACCTTC. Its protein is CASSPGWGSRDGYTF.

The CDR3 DNA follows: TGTGCCACCAGTGAGCATACTAGCGTTAACGGGGAGCTGTTTTTT. It translates to CATSEHTSVNGELFF. The genes are TRBV24-1 and TRBJ2-2; 7 positions agree with TRBD2. Germline V gene lookup returns CDR1 KGHDR and CDR2 SFDVKD. The CDR3 covers 15 residues. V shed 4 bases and J 7 bases; nucleotides not matched to a gene: 8.

CDR3 nucleotide sequence: TGTGCCAGCAGCTTGGGACAGGGTGGAAACACCATATATTTT. This gives the protein CASSLGQGGNTIYF. The V gene is TRBV3-1 (or the pseudogene TRBV3-2), the J gene TRBJ1-3; 9 nucleotides agree with TRBD1. This CDR3 has 14 amino acids. Germline values: CDR1 LGHDT, CDR2 YNNKEL (reference sequence). V gave up 5 bases and J gave up 3 bases; unmatched junction bases: 2.

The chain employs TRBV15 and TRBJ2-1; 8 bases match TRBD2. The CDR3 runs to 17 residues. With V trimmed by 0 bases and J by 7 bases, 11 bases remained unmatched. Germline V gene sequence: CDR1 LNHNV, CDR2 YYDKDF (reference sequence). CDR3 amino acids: CATSREILAGPENEQFF. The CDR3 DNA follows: TGTGCCACCAGCAGAGAAATCCTAGCGGGCCCTGAGAATGAGCAGTTCTTC.

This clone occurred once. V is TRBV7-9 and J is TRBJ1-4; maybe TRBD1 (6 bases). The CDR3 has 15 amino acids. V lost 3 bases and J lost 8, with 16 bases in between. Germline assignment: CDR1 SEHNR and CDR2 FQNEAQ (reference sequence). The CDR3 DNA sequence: TGTGCCAGCAGCTTCACAGGGCCGTCTATCGAAAAACTGTTTTTT. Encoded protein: CASSFTGPSIEKLFF.

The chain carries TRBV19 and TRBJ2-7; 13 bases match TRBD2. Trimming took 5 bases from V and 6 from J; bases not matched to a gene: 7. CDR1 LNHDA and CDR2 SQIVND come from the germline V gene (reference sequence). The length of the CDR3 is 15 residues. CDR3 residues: CASSETSGRAREQYF. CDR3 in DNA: TGTGCCAGTAGTGAAACTAGCGGGAGGGCTCGCGAGCAGTACTTC. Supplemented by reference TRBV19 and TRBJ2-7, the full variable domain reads DGGITQSPKYLFRKEGQNVTLSCEQNLNHDAMYWYRQDPGQGLRLIYYSQIVNDFQKGDIAEGYSVSREKKESFPLTVTSAQKNPTAFYLCASSETSGRAREQYFGPGTRLTVT.

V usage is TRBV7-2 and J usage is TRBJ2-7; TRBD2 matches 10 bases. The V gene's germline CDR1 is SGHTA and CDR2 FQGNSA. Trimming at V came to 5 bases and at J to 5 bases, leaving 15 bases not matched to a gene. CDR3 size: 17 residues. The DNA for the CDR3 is TGTGCCAGCAGCCACCAAGCGGGAGGGGTCTTCGGACACGAGCAGTACTTC. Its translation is CASSHQAGGVFGHEQYF.

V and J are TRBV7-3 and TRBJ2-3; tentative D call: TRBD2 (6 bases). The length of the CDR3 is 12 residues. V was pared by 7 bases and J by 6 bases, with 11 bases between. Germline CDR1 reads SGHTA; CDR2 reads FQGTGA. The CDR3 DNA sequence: TGTGCCAGCACGGATGGAGGGGATACGCAGTATTTT. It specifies CASTDGGDTQYF.

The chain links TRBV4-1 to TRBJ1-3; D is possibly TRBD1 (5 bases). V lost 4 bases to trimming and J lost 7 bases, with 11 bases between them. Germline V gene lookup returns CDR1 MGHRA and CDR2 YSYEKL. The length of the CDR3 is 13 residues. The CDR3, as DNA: TGCGCCAGCAGCCCCGCGGGGGTTAACACCATATATTTT. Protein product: CASSPAGVNTIYF.

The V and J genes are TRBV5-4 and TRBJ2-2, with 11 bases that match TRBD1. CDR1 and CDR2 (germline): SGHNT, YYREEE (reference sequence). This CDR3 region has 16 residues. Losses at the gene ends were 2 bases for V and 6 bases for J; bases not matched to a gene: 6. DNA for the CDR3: TGTGCCAGCAGCTTAGGACAGGGGGCAGGGGCCGGGGAGCTGTTTTTT. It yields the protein CASSLGQGAGAGELFF.

CDR3: CASRLAGLRSYNEQFF. The CDR3 DNA reads TGTGCCAGCAGACTAGCGGGACTGAGGTCCTACAATGAGCAGTTCTTC. This chain connects TRBV11-2 to TRBJ2-1; 10 bases map to TRBD2. Trimming removed 6 bases from V and 1 base from J; junction bases left unmatched: 6. Germline CDR1 SGHAT, CDR2 FQNNGV. CDR3 size: 16 residues. The full variable domain, in which reference TRBV11-2 and TRBJ2-1 provide the parts outside the CDR3, is EAGVAQSPRYKIIEKRQSVAFWCNPISGHATLYWYQQILGQGPKLLIQFQNNGVVDDSQLPKDRFSAERLKGVDSTLKIQPAKLEDSAVYLCASRLAGLRSYNEQFFGPGTRLTVL.

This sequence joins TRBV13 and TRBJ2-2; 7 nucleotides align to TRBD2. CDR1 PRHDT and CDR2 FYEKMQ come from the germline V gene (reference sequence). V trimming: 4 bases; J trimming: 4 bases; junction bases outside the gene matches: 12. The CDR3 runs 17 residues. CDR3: CASSSWGEGRSTGELFF. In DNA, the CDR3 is TGTGCCAGCAGCTCCTGGGGGGAGGGCCGAAGCACCGGGGAGCTGTTTTTT.

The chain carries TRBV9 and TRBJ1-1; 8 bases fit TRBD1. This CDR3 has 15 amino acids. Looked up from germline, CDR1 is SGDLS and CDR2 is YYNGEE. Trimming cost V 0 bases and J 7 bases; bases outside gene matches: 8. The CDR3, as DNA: TGTGCCAGCAGCGTAGGAGGACTACAGGGGGGTGAAGCTTTCTTT. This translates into CASSVGGLQGGEAFF.

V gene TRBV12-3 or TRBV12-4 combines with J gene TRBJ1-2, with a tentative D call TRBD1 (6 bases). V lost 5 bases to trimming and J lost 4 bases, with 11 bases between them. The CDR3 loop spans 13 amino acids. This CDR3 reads CASSGQLSYGYTF. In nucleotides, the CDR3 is TGTGCCAGCAGTGGACAGTTATCCTATGGCTACACCTTC.

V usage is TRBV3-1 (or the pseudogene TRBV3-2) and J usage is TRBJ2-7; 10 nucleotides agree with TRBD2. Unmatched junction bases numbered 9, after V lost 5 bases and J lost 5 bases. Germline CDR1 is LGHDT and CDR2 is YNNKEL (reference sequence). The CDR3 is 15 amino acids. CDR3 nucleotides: TGTGCCAGCAGCTTAAGCGGGAGGGCCTTAGACGAGCAGTACTTC. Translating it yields CASSLSGRALDEQYF.

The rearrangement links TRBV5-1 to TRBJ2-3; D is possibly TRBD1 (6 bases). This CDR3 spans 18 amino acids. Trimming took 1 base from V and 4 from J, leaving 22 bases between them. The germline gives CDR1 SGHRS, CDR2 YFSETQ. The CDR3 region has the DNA TGCGCCAGCAGCTTGAGGGGGATGGTGAAGCAGGGAGCAGATACGCAGTATTTT. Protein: CASSLRGMVKQGADTQYF.

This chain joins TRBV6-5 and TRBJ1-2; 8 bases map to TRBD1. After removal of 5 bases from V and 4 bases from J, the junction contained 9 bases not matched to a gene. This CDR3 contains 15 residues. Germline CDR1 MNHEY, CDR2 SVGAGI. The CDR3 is CASSPGTGAFYGYTF. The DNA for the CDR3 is TGTGCCAGCAGTCCCGGGACAGGAGCCTTCTATGGCTACACCTTC.

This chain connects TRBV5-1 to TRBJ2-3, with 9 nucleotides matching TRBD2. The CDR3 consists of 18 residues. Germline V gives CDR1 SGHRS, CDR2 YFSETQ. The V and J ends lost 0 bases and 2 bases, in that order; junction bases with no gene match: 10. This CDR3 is CASSLGASGTQITDTQYF. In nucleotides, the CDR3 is TGCGCCAGCAGCTTGGGGGCTAGCGGGACCCAAATCACAGATACGCAGTATTTT.

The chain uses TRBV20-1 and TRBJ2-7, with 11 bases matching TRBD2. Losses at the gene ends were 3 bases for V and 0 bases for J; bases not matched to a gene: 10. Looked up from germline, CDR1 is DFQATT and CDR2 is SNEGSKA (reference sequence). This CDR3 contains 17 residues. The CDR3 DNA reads TGCAGTGCTAGTATGATAGCGGGAGGGCCGAGCTCCTACGAGCAGTACTTC. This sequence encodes CSASMIAGGPSSYEQYF.

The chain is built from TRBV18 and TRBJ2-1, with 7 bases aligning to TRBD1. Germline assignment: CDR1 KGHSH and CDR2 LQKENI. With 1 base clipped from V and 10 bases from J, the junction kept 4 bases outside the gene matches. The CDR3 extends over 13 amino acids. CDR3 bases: TGTGCCAGCTCACCACAGGGGGCGGTGGAGCAGTTCTTC. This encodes CASSPQGAVEQFF.

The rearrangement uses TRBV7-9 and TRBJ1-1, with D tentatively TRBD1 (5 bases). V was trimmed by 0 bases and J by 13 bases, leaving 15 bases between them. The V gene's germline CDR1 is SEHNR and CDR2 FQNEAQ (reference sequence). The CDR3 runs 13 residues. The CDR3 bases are TGTGCCAGCAGCTTAGCGGCAGGGCCGGAGGGTTTCTTT. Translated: CASSLAAGPEGFF.

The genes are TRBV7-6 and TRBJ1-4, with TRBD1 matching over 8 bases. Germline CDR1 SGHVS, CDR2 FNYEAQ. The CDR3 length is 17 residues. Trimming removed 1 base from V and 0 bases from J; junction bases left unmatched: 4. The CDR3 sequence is CASSLGVRGPTNEKLFF. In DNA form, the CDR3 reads TGTGCCAGCAGCTTAGGGGTCAGGGGGCCAACTAATGAAAAACTGTTTTTT.

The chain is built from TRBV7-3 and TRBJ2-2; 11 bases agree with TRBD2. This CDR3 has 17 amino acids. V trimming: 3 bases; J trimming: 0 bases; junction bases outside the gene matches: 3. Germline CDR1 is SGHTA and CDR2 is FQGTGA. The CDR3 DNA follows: TGTGCCAGCAGCTTGGCTAGCGGGAGGCCGAACACCGGGGAGCTGTTTTTT. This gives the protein CASSLASGRPNTGELFF.